The present TCR beta chain was sequenced within a study of T cell responses to AZD1222 COVID-19 vaccine. Study overall: Pooling was applied to second doses at about 4 or about 12 weeks. General study results and limits: No repertoire was sampled before or during the peak T cell response, only after it. The CD4 TCRs associated with vaccination extended across spike and predominated at 160-218 and 743-854. Baseline seropositivity characterized only six or seven AZD1222 recipients.

This CDR3 contains 13 residues. The V segment lost 6 bases and the J segment 5 bases; nucleotides outside the gene matches: 6. Concerning this clone: Its antigen is still unknown.

The repertoire was sequenced with immunoSEQ multiplex PCR; TCRdb's copy has only in-frame clones and lacks some. This sample has about 150,000 clones, with 90% to 95% found just once. The TCR was taken from an adult in good health. This rearrangement joins TRBV12-3 or TRBV12-4 to TRBJ2-7; 8 bases match TRBD2. Specimen: peripheral blood, collected on day 0 of AZD1222 vaccination. In nucleotides, the CDR3 is TGTGCCAGCAGACGTACTAGCGGCCACGAGCAGTACTTC. Protein sequence: CASRRTSGHEQYF.